This T cell receptor (beta chain) was recovered during a study of shared clonotypes between healthy human individuals (dated by TCRdb to about 2020). Some background on the complete study: A couple of women and a few men aged 18 to 49 years were included in the cohort. Between about 0.94 and 8.9 billion PBMCs per donor were obtained by leukapheresis. For each donor, CD4 naive and CD4 memory were each given three plates, CD8 naive was given two plates, and CD8 memory was given one plate. To estimate repertoire size and how much clonotype sharing occurs between individuals, the study deeply sequenced the blood TCR repertoires of several healthy adults. To increase sequencing depth and limit assay-specific biases, TCR repertoire library preparation and sequencing were carried out by different laboratories using diverse techniques.

Using the deep immunoSEQ assay, multiplex PCR amplified TCR CDR3 regions from genomic DNA. For each cell subset, the extracted genomic DNA was distributed evenly across all wells of several immunoSEQ 96-well plates, and each plate served as one replicate. For sorted subsets, each replicate PCR was loaded with approximately 0.2 ug genomic DNA, equivalent to roughly 30,000 T cell genomes. The purified libraries were quantified using a Qubit 3.0 fluorometer, sized with a Bioanalyzer 2100, and then quantified again using the KAPA Library Quantification kit. Every immunoSEQ 96-well plate was sequenced on a dedicated single-read 150-cycle Illumina NextSeq 550 flow cell. Per the source publication's procedure: The immunoSEQ output contained only junctional sequences without quality scores, so filtering could not match that applied to full-length reads. To assign V/J genes and CDR3, sequences were annotated using PyIR, a Python wrapper for IgBLAST v1.9, with IMGT germline references. Any read was removed if the V/J assignment was weak (E-value above 1e-6), the CDR3 was missing, or the read contained stop codons, out-of-frame junctions, or ambiguous translated residues. V3J clonotypes were defined as sequences sharing an identical inferred V gene, J gene, and CDR3 amino acid sequence. To compute the percentage overlap between repertoires, the number of shared unique clonotypes was divided by the size of the smaller repertoire. RTK rarefaction, the Chao1 estimator, and Recon v2.1 estimates of unobserved clonotypes were used to assess repertoire richness. Generation probabilities were computed with OLGA for all TCRbeta clonotypes obtained by the gDNA method from several donors. Imported from immuneACCESS, the table was reduced by TCRdb to in-frame sequences with V and J called. These copies leave out some clones; in studies compared against another copy, an unresolved V gene accounts for under half, and the cause of the remainder is not known. V and J calls and clone size are given by that table; D and trimming were obtained from the DNA. The sample table contains roughly 1,100,000 clones; only one count was recorded for 75% of them. The ten largest clones add up to about 1.5% of the sample.

The donors were healthy, HIV-negative adults with no recently reported acute infections or vaccinations. Every donor was a Caucasian adult living in Nashville, Tennessee, USA. Magnetic negative selection was used to enrich CD4+ T cells, after which naive cells were positively selected on CD45RA and the negative fraction became the memory subset. After blood collection by leukapheresis, PBMCs were isolated using Ficoll-Histopaque density gradient centrifugation and then cryopreserved in the vapor phase of liquid nitrogen. Purity and quantity of every magnetically sorted T cell population were checked by analytical flow cytometry. Genomic DNA was isolated from every sorted fraction and measured by UV absorbance on a Nanodrop 2000c. Summary of the overall study and its limitations: Compared with non-shared clonotypes, the clonotypes found in all four sorted-subset donors had higher generation probabilities. Sampling was limited to blood, and TCR repertoires in tissue likely differ from TCR repertoires in blood. Rarefaction of sorted-subset datasets indicated incomplete sequencing despite the large sequencing depth. Because the study included only a small number of donors, the genetic and exposure-history diversity represented was limited. Sharing across several donors was observed for about 5% of naive CD4, over 3% of naive CD8, about 2.5% of memory CD4, and roughly 0.4% of memory CD8 clonotypes. Based on pairwise subsampling, the degree of clonotype sharing among donors was expected to be affected by sequencing depth. Naive subsets generally had larger estimated clonotype richness than memory subsets did.

Comment on this clone: Its specific antigen is unknown. Per-base quality was not reported, and no clone a single base away is much larger than it.

The sequence was obtained from a man between 18 and 29 years old in good health. Source material: memory CD4+ T cells sorted from blood. This specimen's cell subset or site label, per the study, means: CD45RA-negative fraction.

The sequenced DNA: TGTGCCAGCAGGCAGGGGGGGCCCCTCCACGAGCAGTACTTC. It translates as CASRQGGPLHEQYF. The chain employs TRBV6-1 and TRBJ2-7, with the D assignment possibly TRBD1 or TRBD2, given 7 matching bases for each. Trimming removed 6 bases from V and 5 bases from J, leaving 17 bases between the germline ends. The CDR3 numbers 14 residues from cysteine through phenylalanine. Kept here is only the CDR3 DNA, which spans 42 bases and is read in frame from base 1. CDR1 and CDR2, per the germline V gene, are MNHNS and SASEGT.